The rows below give T cell receptor beta chains drawn from one sample of a study of beta chain features in type 1 diabetes. Assay: immunoSEQ multiplex PCR; the TCRdb copy retains only in-frame clones and omits some. The table records roughly 45,000 clones, 50% of them present only once. Sequencing was performed on stem cell memory CD4+ T cells from blood. All receptors derive from a woman aged 25 to 45 in good health. Each CDR3 is given with its conserved first and last residue. A D gene is named only where the DNA matches it firmly. Size is omitted from some rows. Given values are once, few, many or a class for expanded clones.

>TRBJ2-1|TRBV25-1|TRBD2|.
TGTGCCAGCAGTGAAGTAGCGGGGTCCTACAATGAGCAGTTCTTC
CASSEVAGSYNEQFF
>TRBJ2-5|TRBV5-1|.|few
TGCGCCAGCAGCCCAGGGGTGGTGGAGACCCAGTACTTC
CASSPGVVETQYF
>TRBJ1-5|TRBV6-5|.|.
TGTGCCAGCAGTTCATTACGGGGGGATCGGCAGCCCCAGCATTTT
CASSSLRGDRQPQHF
>TRBJ1-1|TRBV5-6|.|.
TGTGCCAGCAGCTGGCCAGGGTACACTGAAGCTTTCTTT
CASSWPGYTEAFF
>TRBJ1-2|TRBV5-1|.|few
TGCGCCAGCAGCTTTGACAGCCCGCGGTACTATGGCTACACCTTC
CASSFDSPRYYGYTF
>TRBJ2-1|TRBV6-5|TRBD2|.
TGTGCCAGCAGGACGGGAGCGGGAGGGCCCCATGAGCAGTTCTTC
CASRTGAGGPHEQFF
>TRBJ1-2|TRBV30|.|.
TGTGCCTGGAATCGGGACAATAACTATGGCTACACCTTC
CAWNRDNNYGYTF
>TRBJ2-1|TRBV7-2|TRBD2|few
TGTGCCAGCAGCTTAGCTGTAGCGGGAGGCAATGAGCAGTTCTTC
CASSLAVAGGNEQFF
>TRBJ2-1|TRBV10-3|.|.
TGTGCCATCAGTAGCGGCCTCAGCTCCTACAATGAGCAGTTCTTC
CAISSGLSSYNEQFF
>TRBJ2-1|TRBV4-2|.|.
TGTGCCAGCAGCCTCCGGGACTCGCCAAATGAGCAGTTCTTC
CASSLRDSPNEQFF
>TRBJ1-4|TRBV6-1|.|.
TGTGCCAGCAGTGAAGTCGCCAGGGTGGTGTTTTTT
CASSEVARVVFF
>TRBJ2-7|TRBV28|TRBD2|.
TGTGCCAGCAGTCCTGGGACTAGCGAAAGACGCTACGAGCAGTACTTC
CASSPGTSERRYEQYF
>TRBJ2-7|TRBV30|.|few
TGTGCCTGGAGTAGTCAGGGTAACGAGCAGTACTTC
CAWSSQGNEQYF
>TRBJ2-1|TRBV10-3|TRBD2|.
TGTGCCATCAGTGGGACTAGCGGGCTCTACAATGAGCAGTTCTTC
CAISGTSGLYNEQFF
>TRBJ2-1|TRBV30|.|few
TGTGCCTGGAACCCTCCCTGGGGCTTGGGTTCGAGTCAACAGTTCTTC
CAWNPPWGLGSSQQFF
>TRBJ2-6|TRBV6-6|.|.
TGTGCCAGCAGTCCAGGCTCTGGGGCCAACGTCCTGACTTTC
CASSPGSGANVLTF
>TRBJ2-1|TRBV18|.|.
TGTGCCAGCTCATTCGGGGATAACAATGAGCAGTTCTTC
CASSFGDNNEQFF
>TRBJ1-5|TRBV19|.|.
TGTGCCAGTAGTGAGACTCTGGAGGGCCCCGGGGATCAGCCCCAGCATTTT
CASSETLEGPGDQPQHF
>TRBJ2-6|TRBV7-2|.|.
TGTGCCAGCAGCACAGGGTTTTCCGGGGCCAACGTCCTGACTTTC
CASSTGFSGANVLTF